This TCR beta chain emerged from a study of beta chain features in type 1 diabetes. Study context: In all, approximately 110 million sorted cells from all samples were analyzed. The study, taken as a whole, reports: Among patients, naive, central memory and Treg TCRB repertoires appeared more similar than among healthy donors. Type 1 diabetes patients showed fewer insertions and more deletions at VDJ junctions.

Reverse transcription of all isolated RNA meant that expressed TCRB transcripts were sequenced. The method was immunoSEQ multiplex PCR; TCRdb's version includes in-frame clones alone and lacks a portion of them. The table has over 300,000 clones, 6.5% to 10% seen once. This CDR3 comprises 14 residues. V was trimmed by 6 bases and J by 4 bases, leaving 12 bases between them. CDR1 and CDR2 from the germline V gene are ENHRY and SYGVKD. In this sample, this clone turned up a few times. The antigen remains undetermined. The sequence came from a young woman in good health. The chain has TRBV10-3 and TRBJ2-2, with D uncertain. The sample taken for sequencing was central memory CD4+ T cells from blood. The DNA of the CDR3 is TGTGCCATCAGCGCTGGGGTCACCACCGGGGAGCTGTTTTTT. As protein: CAISAGVTTGELFF.